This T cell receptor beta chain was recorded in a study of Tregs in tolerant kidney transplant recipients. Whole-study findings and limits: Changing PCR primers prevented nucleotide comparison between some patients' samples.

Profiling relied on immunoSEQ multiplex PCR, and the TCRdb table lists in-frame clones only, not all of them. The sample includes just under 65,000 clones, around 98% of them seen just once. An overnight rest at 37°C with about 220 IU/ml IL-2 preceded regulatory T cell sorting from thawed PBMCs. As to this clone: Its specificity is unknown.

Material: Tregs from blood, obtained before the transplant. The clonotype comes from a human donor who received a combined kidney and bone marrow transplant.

The CDR3 DNA is TGTGCCAGCAGCTCCTACAGGTCTGGCTACACCTTC. It codes for CASSSYRSGYTF. The gene calls are TRBV9 and TRBJ1-2; a weak D match, TRBD1 (5 bases). The CDR3 length is 12 residues. Germline CDR1 SGDLS, CDR2 YYNGEE. Trimming removed 4 bases from V and 7 bases from J, with 11 bases in between.